These T cell receptor beta chains were read from a single sample in a study of cytomegalovirus exposure and HLA in healthy donors. The repertoire was sequenced with immunoSEQ multiplex PCR; TCRdb's copy has only in-frame clones and lacks some. This sample has over 200,000 clones, with over 75% found just once. Sequencing was done on a sample of PBMCs. These receptors came from a human donor in good health. The CDR3 runs from the conserved cysteine through the conserved F or W. The D gene is left open where the match is weak. Clone size is given for some rows only: seen once, a few or many times, or a class if the clone is expanded.

TRBD1	TRBV28	TRBJ2-5	-	CASIAPTGEQETQYF	TGTGCCAGCATTGCCCCAACAGGGGAACAAGAGACCCAGTACTTC
-	TRBV7-9	TRBJ1-3	-	CASSYIKNRKVRNTIYF	TGTGCCAGCAGCTACATAAAGAACAGGAAAGTCCGGAACACCATATATTTT
-	TRBV5-1	TRBJ2-6	-	CVSSWTVGSGANVLTF	TGCGTCAGCAGCTGGACAGTCGGCTCTGGGGCCAACGTCCTGACTTTC
-	TRBV5-1	TRBJ1-4	-	CASSLLHMFEKLFF	TGCGCCAGCAGCTTGTTACATATGTTTGAAAAACTGTTTTTT
-	TRBV5-1	TRBJ1-1	-	CASSQGGSEAFF	TGCGCCAGCAGCCAAGGGGGTTCTGAAGCTTTCTTT
-	TRBV5-1	TRBJ2-7	-	CASSLAGIYEQYF	TGCGCCAGCTCATTAGCAGGGATCTACGAGCAGTACTTC
-	TRBV6-1	TRBJ2-3	-	CASTGFQGGTDTQYF	TGTGCCAGCACTGGATTTCAGGGCGGCACAGATACGCAGTATTTT
TRBD1	TRBV5-1	TRBJ1-3	-	CASSPGQTGNTIYF	TGCGCCAGCAGCCCGGGACAGACTGGAAACACCATATATTTT
-	TRBV7-9	TRBJ1-1	-	CASSLATTEGAFF	TGTGCCAGCAGCTTAGCGACTACCGAAGGAGCTTTCTTT
-	TRBV18	TRBJ1-3	once	CASSPNRGSGNTIYF	TGTGCCAGCTCACCCAATAGGGGTTCTGGAAACACCATATATTTT
TRBD2	TRBV5-1	TRBJ2-1	-	CASSPAGTSAYNEQFF	TGCGCCAGCAGCCCAGCCGGGACTAGCGCTTACAATGAGCAGTTCTTC
TRBD1	TRBV7-8	TRBJ1-5	-	CASSQDRWSNQPQHF	TGTGCCAGCAGCCAGGACAGGTGGAGCAATCAGCCCCAGCATTTT
TRBD1	TRBV28	TRBJ2-7	-	CASSFRDRGYEQYF	TGTGCCAGCAGTTTTAGGGACAGGGGCTACGAGCAGTACTTC
TRBD1	TRBV6-6	TRBJ1-3	-	CASSTGTASSGNTIYF	TGTGCCAGCAGTACCGGGACAGCGAGCTCTGGAAACACCATATATTTT
TRBD1	TRBV5-5	TRBJ1-2	-	CASSLVPVRGQGNYGYTF	TGTGCCAGCAGCTTGGTACCCGTACGAGGACAGGGAAACTATGGCTACACCTTC
TRBD2	TRBV7-2	TRBJ2-5	-	CASSLAGTTVRETQYF	TGTGCCAGCAGCCTGGCCGGGACTACCGTTAGGGAGACCCAGTACTTC
TRBD1	TRBV19	TRBJ1-1	-	CASSIGQKGATEAFF	TGTGCCAGTAGTATCGGACAGAAGGGGGCGACTGAAGCTTTCTTT
TRBD2	TRBV4-2	TRBJ2-4	-	CASSQVHSGTPGKNIQYF	TGTGCCAGCAGCCAAGTACATAGCGGGACCCCGGGGAAAAACATTCAGTACTTC
TRBD2	TRBV5-6	TRBJ2-3	-	CASSFTYGLVRHTQYF	TGTGCCAGCAGCTTCACTTACGGACTAGTTCGACATACGCAGTATTTT
-	TRBV29-1	TRBJ2-7	-	CSVETGINSYEQYF	TGCAGCGTTGAAACGGGGATTAACTCCTACGAGCAGTACTTC
-	TRBV7-7	TRBJ2-7	-	CASSLRTGALYEQYF	TGTGCTAGCAGCTTACGAACGGGAGCCCTCTACGAGCAGTACTTC
-	TRBV25-1	TRBJ1-1	-	CASSNFGSGYKNTEAFF	TGTGCCAGCAGTAATTTTGGGTCAGGCTACAAGAACACTGAAGCTTTCTTT
TRBD2	TRBV6-6	TRBJ2-3	-	CASSQQGRGGSDTQYF	TGTGCCAGCAGTCAGCAAGGACGGGGGGGTTCGGATACGCAGTATTTT
-	TRBV18	TRBJ2-3	-	CASSPRQGRTDTQYF	TGTGCCAGCTCACCAAGGCAGGGTCGCACAGATACGCAGTATTTT
-	TRBV28	TRBJ1-2	once	CASSFVRDYGYTF	TGTGCCAGCAGTTTTGTCAGGGATTATGGCTACACCTTC
-	TRBV2	TRBJ2-6	-	CASSGGQGSSGANVLTF	TGTGCCAGCAGTGGGGGGCAGGGAAGCTCTGGGGCCAACGTCCTGACTTTC
TRBD1	TRBV6-5	TRBJ2-7	-	CASSYQDRVEQYF	TGTGCCAGCAGTTATCAGGACAGGGTCGAGCAGTACTTC
TRBD1	TRBV28	TRBJ1-3	-	CASSPGDREGNTIYF	TGTGCCAGCAGTCCAGGGGACAGGGAAGGAAACACCATATATTTT
-	TRBV12-2	TRBJ2-7	-	CASRTRTALSYEQYF	TGTGCAAGTCGCACCCGGACTGCTCTCTCCTACGAGCAGTACTTC
-	TRBV4-1	TRBJ2-1	-	CASSQATLAYNEQFF	TGCGCCAGCAGCCAAGCAACTCTAGCCTACAATGAGCAGTTCTTC
TRBD1	TRBV10-2	TRBJ2-1	-	CASSQTGGSYNEQFF	TGCGCCAGCAGCCAGACAGGGGGCTCCTACAATGAGCAGTTCTTC
-	TRBV19	TRBJ1-2	-	CASSFGQYGYTF	TGTGCCAGTAGTTTCGGACAGTATGGCTACACCTTC
TRBD2	TRBV29-1	TRBJ2-3	-	CSVEVYSSLAGGSIREYF	TGCAGCGTTGAAGTGTACTCTAGTCTAGCGGGAGGGTCGATACGTGAGTATTTT
TRBD2	TRBV9	TRBJ2-1	-	CASSVGVAGIDEQFF	TGTGCCAGCAGCGTAGGGGTAGCGGGAATCGATGAGCAGTTCTTC
-	TRBV6-1	TRBJ1-1	-	CASRGDTEAFF	TGTGCCAGCCGCGGTGACACTGAAGCTTTCTTT
-	TRBV6-1	TRBJ2-7	-	CASSGTTYEQYF	TGTGCCAGCAGTGGGACAACCTACGAGCAGTACTTC
-	TRBV5-8	TRBJ2-7	-	CASSLTWQGNYEQYF	TGTGCCAGCAGCTTGACTTGGCAGGGGAACTACGAGCAGTACTTC
-	TRBV4-1	TRBJ2-7	-	CASSHPQEGSSLYEQYF	TGCGCCAGCAGCCACCCCCAAGAGGGATCTAGCCTCTACGAGCAGTACTTC
TRBD2	TRBV27	TRBJ2-1	-	CASSPIAGGNNEQFF	TGTGCCAGCAGTCCGATAGCGGGAGGGAACAATGAGCAGTTCTTC
-	TRBV19	TRBJ2-5	-	CASSITEQETQYF	TGTGCCAGTAGTATAACAGAACAAGAGACCCAGTACTTC
TRBD1	TRBV6-5	TRBJ1-1	-	CASSTKIGQGTEAFF	TGTGCCAGCAGCACCAAAATAGGACAGGGCACTGAAGCTTTCTTT
TRBD2	TRBV7-9	TRBJ2-1	-	CASLLTSGSLVGSNNEQFF	TGTGCCAGCCTTTTGACTAGCGGGAGTTTGGTGGGCTCGAACAATGAGCAGTTCTTC